This TCR beta chain was sequenced for a study of T cells expressing NK-cell markers. In the study overall: Obtained from sorted CD3+CD56+NKG2C+, CD3+CD56+NKG2C- and CD3+CD56-NKG2C+ T cells were the TCR beta repertoires.

The study, taken as a whole, reports: In six donors, dominant NKG2C+ clonotypes were roughly 1.0-7.5% of CD8+ T cells.

The CDR3 spans 13 residues. Turning to this clonotype: What it binds is unknown.

Libraries used 5'RACE template switching adding universal primer site and UMIs. TCRdb reprocessed the 5' RACE reads and stores each CDR3 protein as one record, lacking DNA. Across a few hundred thousand distinct CDR3 sequences, the top ten clones capture around 0.42% of the sample. The sample comprised blood T cells: a sorted CD56 or NKG2C T cell subset, CD4+ or CD8+ T cells, or bulk PBMC T cells (not recorded which). The chain joins TRBV12-3 or TRBV12-4 to TRBJ2-3; with no DNA, the TCRdb D assignment of TRBD2 cannot be verified. The receptor's source is a young man in good health. The CDR3 loop is CASLPGGADTQYF.